This TCR beta chain was recorded in a study of beta chain features in type 1 diabetes. Overall study: There was similarity between patients and healthy donors in age, gender and cell yields. Study-level findings and limits: A potential influence of HLA type upon TCRB rearrangement remained unresolved herein. Naive, central memory and Treg TCRB repertoires appeared more alike in patients than in healthy donors. Moderately but significantly shorter TCRB CDR3s were found in Type 1 diabetes patients in all four CD4+ subsets.

The V gene lost 4 bases and the J gene lost 0 bases, with 10 bases spanning the gap. Per germline, CDR1 MDHEN and CDR2 SYDVKM. The CDR3 has 16 residues. TCRB transcripts that were expressed got sequenced, as all of the isolated RNA had been reverse transcribed. Assay: immunoSEQ multiplex PCR; the TCRdb copy retains only in-frame clones and omits some. Altogether hundreds of thousands of clones are present, 11% being singletons, with the ten largest covering about 0.015%. In its sample, this clone was seen a few times. Its cognate antigen is unknown. Sequenced: naive CD4+ T cells from blood. The V gene is TRBV28, the J gene TRBJ2-6, with D possibly matching TRBD2 (5 bases). This TCR derives from a woman aged 25-40 years in good health. The CDR3 reads CASSSRGSSGANVLTF. For the CDR3, the DNA is TGTGCCAGCAGTTCCCGGGGTAGCTCTGGGGCCAACGTCCTGACTTTC.